The 30 T cell receptor beta chains in this list originate from one sample, sequenced in a study of blood T cell repertoires in COVID-19. TCRdb's table, derived via immunoSEQ multiplex PCR, lists solely in-frame clones and lacks some. This sample has 250,000 to 300,000 clones; roughly 86% occur once, and the top ten carry approximately 11%. The sequenced sample consisted of peripheral blood. These receptors all come from a woman in her twenties or thirties with COVID-19, enrolled during active disease.

A single count supports this clone. V gene TRBV28 combines with J gene TRBJ2-7, with a possible D match to TRBD2 (5 bases). Trimming took off 5 bases at V and 3 bases at J, with 17 bases between the two ends. Germline V gene sequence: CDR1 MDHEN, CDR2 SYDVKM. The CDR3 is 15 residues long. CDR3 in amino acids: CASSIRGSGFYEQYF. CDR3 nucleotides: TGTGCCAGCAGTATTCGAGGGTCGGGTTTCTACGAGCAGTACTTC. Based on the CDR3 plus reference TRBV28 and TRBJ2-7, the full variable domain is DVKVTQSSRYLVKRTGEKVFLECVQDMDHENMFWYRQDPGLGLRLIYFSYDVKMKEKGDIPEGYSVSREKKERFSLILESASTNQTSMYLCASSIRGSGFYEQYFGPGTRLTVT.

V is TRBV10-3 and J is TRBJ2-7; D may be TRBD2 (6 bases). CDR3 length: 15 amino acids. Germline CDR1 and CDR2: ENHRY and SYGVKD. V shed 3 bases and J shed 1 base, with 13 bases lying between them. CDR3 loop: CAISDPGLASYEQYF. DNA for the CDR3: TGTGCCATCAGTGATCCGGGACTCGCATCCTACGAGCAGTACTTC.

This clone has just a few counts. The rearrangement uses TRBV4-1 and TRBJ1-1; D call uncertain. The CDR3 loop spans 13 amino acids. V dropped 8 bases and J dropped 5 bases, with 15 bases sitting between them. Germline CDR1 is MGHRA and CDR2 is YSYEKL. CDR3 sequence: CASGRVVGTEAFF. The CDR3 DNA reads as TGCGCCAGCGGTCGGGTAGTTGGGACTGAAGCTTTCTTT.

V is TRBV3-1 (or the pseudogene TRBV3-2) and J is TRBJ1-1; D is possibly TRBD1 (5 bases). Per the germline V gene, CDR1 is LGHDT and CDR2 is YNNKEL (reference sequence). This CDR3 spans 13 amino acids. V lost 5 bases and J 6 bases, leaving 13 bases between the germline ends. CDR3 amino acids: CASSILGGAEAFF. CDR3 DNA: TGTGCCAGCAGCATCTTGGGGGGTGCTGAAGCTTTCTTT.

This clone was detected only a few times. Other nucleotide sequences from this sample produce the same CDR3. The rearrangement uses TRBV6-5 and TRBJ2-7; 9 nucleotides match TRBD2. With V trimmed by 5 bases and J by 7 bases, 6 bases remained unmatched. CDR1 MNHEY and CDR2 SVGAGI come from the germline V gene. The CDR3 totals 13 residues. The CDR3 region is CASSRREGGEQYF. CDR3 coding DNA: TGTGCCAGCAGTAGGCGGGAGGGCGGAGAGCAGTACTTC.

The chain is built from TRBV5-1 and TRBJ2-5; 7 nucleotides match TRBD1. Losses at the gene ends were 3 bases for V and 4 bases for J; bases not matched to a gene: 9. The CDR3 has 15 amino acids. Germline V gene lookup returns CDR1 SGHRS and CDR2 YFSETQ. Here the CDR3 reads CASSSGQGDLETQYF. As DNA, the CDR3 is TGCGCCAGCAGCTCGGGTCAGGGGGATTTAGAGACCCAGTACTTC.

The V and J genes are TRBV10-2 and TRBJ1-2; 10 nucleotides line up with TRBD1. Trimming removed 3 bases from V and 6 bases from J; junction bases left unmatched: 7. Germline-derived CDR1 and CDR2 are WSHSY and SAAADI. The CDR3 is 15 residues long. The CDR3 DNA follows: TGCGCCAGCAGTGATCCGGGACAGGGGTATCATGGCTACACCTTC. Amino acid sequence: CASSDPGQGYHGYTF.

The chain carries TRBV2 and TRBJ1-1; no clear D gene. V lost 5 bases, J lost 11 bases, and 18 bases lay in between. The CDR3 is 13 residues long. Germline V gene sequence: CDR1 SNHLY, CDR2 FYNNEI. CDR3 loop: CASSPYSVELAFF. The DNA of the CDR3 is TGTGCCAGCAGTCCCTATTCGGTGGAGTTGGCTTTCTTT.

This clone was found once. The chain recombines TRBV11-2 with TRBJ1-1, with 7 bases aligning to TRBD1. V shed 5 bases and J 4 bases; nucleotides not matched to a gene: 10. Germline loops: CDR1 SGHAT, CDR2 FQNNGV. CDR3 length equals 15 residues. The CDR3 region has the DNA TGTGCCAGCAGCACGGGACAGTCCCCGAGCACTGAAGCTTTCTTT. Translated: CASSTGQSPSTEAFF.

This clone was seen once. CDR3 protein: CAWSARASNQPQHF. CDR3 DNA: TGTGCCTGGAGTGCCAGGGCCAGCAATCAGCCCCAGCATTTT. This rearrangement joins TRBV30 to TRBJ1-5, with D possibly being TRBD1 (5 bases). The CDR3 length is 14 residues. V was shortened by 1 base and J by 1 base, with 8 bases between the two germline ends. CDR1 is GTSNPN and CDR2 is SVGIG in the germline V gene (reference sequence).

To note about this clone: This specimen includes other DNA sequences encoding the same CDR3. J is TRBJ2-5 and V is TRBV2; TRBD2 might be the D (6 bases). CDR3 length: 12 amino acids. Per the germline V gene, CDR1 is SNHLY and CDR2 is FYNNEI. V was cut by 6 bases and J by 4 bases, with 9 bases left in between. CDR3 protein: CASRQGGETQYF. CDR3 DNA sequence: TGTGCCAGCAGGCAGGGAGGAGAGACCCAGTACTTC.

The chain carries TRBV5-1 and TRBJ2-5, with 11 bases that match TRBD2. The CDR3 is made up of 18 amino acids. V trimming: 5 bases; J trimming: 2 bases; junction bases outside the gene matches: 14. Germline CDR1 reads SGHRS; CDR2 reads YFSETQ. CDR3 residues: CASSAGLAVPPTQETQYF. The CDR3 DNA sequence: TGCGCCAGCAGTGCGGGACTAGCGGTCCCACCTACTCAAGAGACCCAGTACTTC.

This clone was found once. The V and J genes are TRBV7-2 and TRBJ2-3; 7 bases fit TRBD1. The V gene end was trimmed by 5 bases and the J gene end by 0 bases; junction bases not matched to a gene: 5. From germline, CDR1 is SGHTA and CDR2 FQGNSA. The CDR3 runs 15 residues. CDR3 sequence reads: CASSMGTASTDTQYF. CDR3 coding DNA: TGTGCCAGCAGCATGGGGACAGCTAGCACAGATACGCAGTATTTT.

V and J are TRBV6-5 and TRBJ2-7; D gene ambiguous. V gave up 5 bases and J gave up 3 bases, with 17 bases separating them. The CDR3 contains 15 residues. Germline V lookup: CDR1 MNHEY, CDR2 SVGAGI. In nucleotides, the CDR3 is TGTGCCAGCAGTACCGGCTGGAGTATCGGCTACGAGCAGTACTTC. Its translation: CASSTGWSIGYEQYF.

This clone was seen only a few times. The genes are TRBV7-9 and TRBJ1-6, with a weak D call TRBD1 (6 bases). Trimming shortened V by 5 bases and J by 0 bases, and 8 bases separated the two germline ends. From germline, CDR1 is SEHNR and CDR2 FQNEAQ (reference sequence). There are 15 residues in the CDR3. The CDR3 reads CASSQGSSYNSPLHF. The CDR3 DNA sequence: TGTGCCAGCAGCCAGGGGAGCTCCTATAATTCACCCCTCCACTTT. Using reference TRBV7-9 and TRBJ1-6 for the parts outside the CDR3, the full variable domain is DTGVSQNPRHKITKRGQNVTFRCDPISEHNRLYWYRQTLGQGPEFLTYFQNEAQLEKSRLLSDRFSAERPKGSFSTLEIQRTEQGDSAMYLCASSQGSSYNSPLHFGNGTRLTVT.

This chain connects TRBV5-1 to TRBJ1-1; possibly TRBD1 for D (6 bases). The CDR3 sequence is 12 residues long. CDR1 SGHRS and CDR2 YFSETQ come from the germline V gene. Trimming took 0 bases from V and 8 from J, leaving 8 bases between them. CDR3 region: CASSLGGHEAFF. For the CDR3, the DNA is TGCGCCAGCAGCTTGGGGGGGCACGAAGCTTTCTTT.

V and J are TRBV5-5 and TRBJ1-5, with D maybe TRBD1 (5 bases). CDR1 is SGHKS, CDR2 YYEKEE, per germline (reference sequence). The CDR3 length is 15 residues. Trimming took 1 base from V and 4 from J, leaving 12 bases between them. This CDR3 is CASSLSGGDNQPQHF. In DNA form, the CDR3 reads TGTGCCAGCAGCTTGTCCGGGGGGGATAATCAGCCCCAGCATTTT.

A single count supports this clone. The rearrangement links TRBV6-5 to TRBJ1-6; D is possibly TRBD1 (6 bases). Germline V CDR1 and CDR2: MNHEY, SVGAGI. This CDR3 spans 14 amino acids. V lost 6 bases to trimming and J lost 5 bases, with 11 bases between them. CDR3 coding DNA: TGTGCCAGCAGACCCAGGGGCCATAATTCACCCCTCCACTTT. Protein product: CASRPRGHNSPLHF.

The genes are TRBV5-1 and TRBJ2-7; 9 bases are a match to TRBD1. Germline V gives CDR1 SGHRS, CDR2 YFSETQ. V shed 1 base, J shed 3 bases, and the junction held 5 bases outside the gene matches. CDR3 length: 15 residues. The CDR3 DNA reads TGCGCCAGCAGCTTGTCTGGGACAGGGAACTACGAGCAGTACTTC. This encodes CASSLSGTGNYEQYF.

This sequence joins TRBV28 and TRBJ1-5; TRBD1 agrees at 9 bases. The CDR3 is 15 amino acids. With 2 bases clipped from V and 1 base from J, the junction kept 0 bases outside the gene matches. Germline CDR1 reads MDHEN; CDR2 reads SYDVKM. The CDR3: CASSLGTGSNQPQHF. The CDR3 region has the DNA TGTGCCAGCAGTTTAGGGACAGGGAGCAATCAGCCCCAGCATTTT.

V usage is TRBV6-6 and J usage is TRBJ1-2, with 7 nucleotides matching TRBD1. V dropped 3 bases and J dropped 1; count of bases not matched to a gene: 5. The germline gives CDR1 MNHNY, CDR2 SVGAGI (reference sequence). The CDR3 runs 15 residues. The CDR3 is CASSYGQVNNYGYTF. The CDR3 DNA reads as TGTGCCAGCAGTTATGGACAGGTTAATAACTATGGCTACACCTTC.

On this clone itself: Within the sample, other DNA sequences also encode this same CDR3. V usage is TRBV7-9 and J usage is TRBJ2-7; tentative D call: TRBD1 (6 bases). From germline, CDR1 is SEHNR and CDR2 FQNEAQ (reference sequence). V lost 1 base, J lost 2 bases, and 6 bases lay in between. This CDR3 spans 13 amino acids. CDR3: CASSLGTAYEQYF. The CDR3 nucleotides read TGTGCCAGCAGCTTAGGGACAGCCTACGAGCAGTACTTC.

The V call is TRBV6-4, the J call TRBJ1-2; 8 bases are a match to TRBD1. The J segment lost 7 bases and the V segment lost 3 bases, leaving 7 bases of the junction unmatched. The germline gives CDR1 MRHNA, CDR2 SNTAGT. The CDR3 has 14 residues. The CDR3 spells CASSEGQGAGGYTF. Here the CDR3 DNA reads TGTGCCAGCAGTGAGGGGCAGGGGGCTGGTGGCTACACCTTC.

The rearrangement links TRBV15 to TRBJ2-1; the D gene is possibly TRBD1 (5 bases). V lost 2 bases and J lost 0, with 8 bases in between. The CDR3 covers 15 residues. Per the germline V gene, CDR1 is LNHNV and CDR2 is YYDKDF (reference sequence). Here the CDR3 DNA reads TGTGCCACCAGCAGACAGGGTTTCTCCTACAATGAGCAGTTCTTC. It yields the protein CATSRQGFSYNEQFF.

This clone has just a few counts. The V call is TRBV5-1, the J call TRBJ1-2, with 10 bases identical to TRBD1. CDR1 and CDR2 (germline): SGHRS, YFSETQ. V gave up 1 base and J gave up 8 bases; unmatched junction bases: 11. There are 16 residues in the CDR3. The CDR3 loop is CASSLRPRQGAKGYTF. CDR3 bases: TGCGCCAGCAGCTTGCGGCCTAGACAGGGGGCAAAGGGCTACACCTTC.

V and J are TRBV6-5 and TRBJ1-1, with D possibly being TRBD1 (5 bases). Germline V gene sequence: CDR1 MNHEY, CDR2 SVGAGI. The ends were cut back, 6 bases at V and 0 bases at J, with 5 bases in the middle. The CDR3 consists of 12 residues. Here the CDR3 reads CASRGVNTEAFF. Here the CDR3 DNA reads TGTGCCAGCAGAGGGGTGAACACTGAAGCTTTCTTT.

The chain uses TRBV4-3 and TRBJ2-7; a weak D match, TRBD1 (5 bases). V was clipped by 0 bases and J by 2 bases, with 11 bases between them. The CDR3 has 15 residues. Germline V gives CDR1 LGHNA, CDR2 YSLEER. The CDR3 loop reads CASSQDRGPPYEQYF. CDR3 DNA: TGCGCCAGCAGCCAAGATAGGGGCCCACCCTACGAGCAGTACTTC.

This clone was counted a few times. The genes are TRBV6-5 and TRBJ2-7; D is ambiguous. Germline V gene lookup returns CDR1 MNHEY and CDR2 SVGAGI. Trimming took 0 bases from V and 2 from J, leaving 8 bases between them. The CDR3 is 14 residues long. The CDR3 here is CASSYSQPPYEQYF. CDR3 coding DNA: TGTGCCAGCAGTTACTCACAGCCTCCCTACGAGCAGTACTTC.

The CDR3 DNA reads as TGTGCCAGCAGCCCCTCGGAGGGGAACACTGAAGCTTTCTTT. As protein: CASSPSEGNTEAFF. J is TRBJ1-1 and V is TRBV7-9; D not resolved. V dropped 5 bases and J dropped 1 base, with 11 bases sitting between them. Per the germline V gene, CDR1 is SEHNR and CDR2 is FQNEAQ (reference sequence). The CDR3 has 14 amino acids.

This chain connects TRBV5-1 to TRBJ1-6, with TRBD1 matching 8 bases. This CDR3 region has 15 residues. The J segment lost 6 bases and the V segment lost 6 bases, leaving 8 bases of the junction unmatched. Germline CDR1 and CDR2: SGHRS and YFSETQ. This chain's CDR3 is CASTRGQGGNSPLHF. The CDR3 nucleotides are TGCGCCAGCACCCGAGGACAGGGAGGTAATTCACCCCTCCACTTT.